Listed here are 4 T cell receptor beta chains from one sample, sequenced in a study of shared clonotypes between healthy human individuals. Libraries were prepared by immunoSEQ multiplex PCR; TCRdb keeps only in-frame clonotypes and omits some of them. The table lists fewer than 2.5 million clones, over 85% of them singletons, with about 0.38% in the top ten. Sequencing was carried out using naive CD4+ T cells from PBMCs. Subset given: CD45RA+ positively selected. The receptors were gathered from a man aged 18 to 29 in good health. Some clones in this sample may be carry-over from other donors' samples.

The rearrangement links TRBV2 to TRBJ1-2, with TRBD1 as a possible D gene (6 bases). V lost 8 bases and J 8 bases, leaving 15 bases between the germline ends. Looked up from germline, CDR1 is SNHLY and CDR2 is FYNNEI. The CDR3 totals 12 residues. The CDR3 loop reads CASVSSRGGYTF. DNA for the CDR3: TGTGCCAGCGTTTCCTCGAGGGGGGGCTACACCTTC.

V usage is TRBV19 and J usage is TRBJ2-3; 9 positions agree with TRBD2. Germline V gene sequence: CDR1 LNHDA, CDR2 SQIVND (reference sequence). V was clipped by 1 base and J by 4 bases; unmatched bases: 6. The CDR3 is 16 residues long. CDR3: CASSIVAGEISDTQYF. CDR3 in DNA: TGTGCCAGTAGTATAGTAGCGGGAGAAATATCAGATACGCAGTATTTT.

V gene TRBV5-1 combines with J gene TRBJ2-7, with D possibly matching TRBD2 (6 bases). Trimming stripped 0 bases from V and 3 bases from J, with 13 bases between. The CDR3 is made up of 15 amino acids. The germline CDR1 and CDR2 sequences are SGHRS and YFSETQ. The CDR3, as DNA: TGCGCCAGCAGCTTGGAGTCTTGGGGGGACTACGAGCAGTACTTC. Amino acid sequence: CASSLESWGDYEQYF.

This chain connects TRBV4-1 to TRBJ2-2, with D perhaps TRBD1 or TRBD2 (5 bases each). CDR1 is MGHRA and CDR2 is YSYEKL in the germline V gene. Trimming shortened V by 7 bases and J by 6 bases, and 21 bases separated the two germline ends. CDR3 size: 16 residues. The CDR3 here is CASTPIGWGKSGELFF. The DNA for the CDR3 is TGCGCCAGCACCCCGATCGGGTGGGGGAAATCCGGGGAGCTGTTTTTT.